This T cell receptor beta chain was recorded in a study of T cell responses to AZD1222 COVID-19 vaccine (dated by TCRdb to 2020 to 2023). About the full investigation: AZD1222 recipients given second doses at about 4 weeks or at about 12 weeks were pooled, since spike-specific TCR depth and breadth were not found to differ between the two schedules. A total of 230 to 250 trial participants underwent TCR sequencing, of whom approximately 200 had received two doses of AZD1222 and approximately 25 had received two doses of the MenACWY control vaccine. Enrollment into the trials was organized by age into subgroups of 18-55, 56-69 and 70-plus years, and those subgroups contained roughly 140, 27 and 60 TCR-sequenced participants, respectively.

What the work shows at the level of the full study, not this receptor alone: The 56-69-year group was small, and its depth increase did not reach significance, likely because of low power. Participants were mostly white British and included more females than males, and it was suggested by the authors that clonal diversity may have been underestimated. A significant rise in spike-specific TCR breadth and depth was observed after two AZD1222 doses relative to day 0 and relative to MenACWY recipients. The whole spike protein was spanned by vaccine-associated CD4 TCRs, and dominant responses were seen in regions 160-218 and 743-854. Because no day 14 peak-response samples were available, repertoires were characterized only after the peak T cell response. Nearly half of unique spike-specific TCRs reportedly recognized epitopes outside regions mutated in the B.1.351 and B.1.1.7 variants. Conclusions about previously exposed vaccinees were limited because only 6 or 7 AZD1222 recipients were SARS-CoV-2 seropositive at baseline.

Turning to this clone: Its target antigen remains unknown. No quality values exist for individual bases; no much larger clone is one base distant.

From the germline V gene, CDR1 is SGHRS and CDR2 is YFSETQ. The CDR3 numbers 12 residues from cysteine through phenylalanine. CDR3 DNA is the only sequence kept; it has 36 bases, read in frame from the first base. Trimming costs V 3 bases and J 1 base, and their ends lie 4 bases apart. The CDR3 regions of human TCRbeta chains were analyzed by immunosequencing. In the authors' own workflow: Repertoire TCRs were checked for matches against a reference library of SARS-CoV-2-specific TCRs that had been generated using the MIRA antigen-specificity platform. Breadth meant the fraction of unique TCRs that were SARS-CoV-2-associated, whereas depth meant the fraction of total T cells that were SARS-CoV-2-associated. Using the MIRA data, each spike-specific TCR was assigned both to the spike region to which the TCR was reactive and to a CD4 or CD8 class. Log10-transformed breadth and depth values were compared by one-way ANOVA with Sidak's multiple comparisons tests. In TCRdb, the immuneACCESS table is reduced to in-frame sequences with V and J assigned. These tables do not hold every clone; where another copy was compared, an unresolved V gene accounts for under half, and the others remain unexplained. V and J calls and clone size are given by that table; D and trimming were obtained from the DNA. The sample has around 250,000 clones on record, over 90% of them singletons. About 0.5% of the sample is in the top ten clones.

The sample's time point label, in plain terms: baseline before first vaccination. Samples from vaccinated people were obtained from the UK trials COV001 and COV002, which included a single-blind randomized controlled phase 2/3 trial of AZD1222 (ChAdOx1 nCoV-19) in healthy adults. For TCRbeta chain sequencing, PBMC samples were collected from trial participants at day 0 and at day 28 after the second dose. This clonotype was sampled from an adult in good health. The V and J genes are TRBV5-1 and TRBJ2-5, with the D segment identity uncertain. Sequencing used peripheral blood, obtained on day 0 of AZD1222 vaccination. The CDR3 reads CASSSRQETQYF. The nucleotides are TGCGCCAGCAGCTCTCGCCAAGAGACCCAGTACTTC.